This T cell receptor beta chain is drawn from a study of CD8+ T cells in alopecia areata. CDR3 length equals 11 residues. Trimming stripped 7 bases from V and 4 bases from J, with 11 bases between. The V gene's germline CDR1 is SQVTM and CDR2 ANQGSEA. Lesional scalp punch biopsies and peripheral blood came from alopecia areata patients. Separation by sorting yielded CD4+ and CD8+ T cells from PBMCs. Once RNA had been extracted, it was reverse transcribed into cDNA to act as the sequencing template. Method: immunoSEQ multiplex PCR; TCRdb's copy keeps in-frame clones and lacks some. The profile shows roughly 140,000 clones, around half of them singletons.

The chain carries TRBV29-1 and TRBJ2-7, with a possible D match to TRBD1 (6 bases). Sequenced here: CD8+ T cells sorted from blood, sampled at week 0. This clonotype originated in a human donor with alopecia areata. Written as DNA, the CDR3 is TGCAGCGGAGTCAGGGGATACGAGCAGTACTTC. Translated: CSGVRGYEQYF.